This TCR beta chain came from a study of T cell responses to AZD1222 COVID-19 vaccine (dated by TCRdb to the early 2020s). As for the study more broadly: Because spike-specific TCR depth and breadth did not differ between the two schedules, AZD1222 recipients who got a second dose at roughly 4 weeks were pooled with those who got a second dose at roughly 12 weeks. Enrollment into the trials was organized by age into subgroups of 18-55, 56-69 and 70-plus years, and those subgroups contained 148, 28 and 57 TCR-sequenced participants, respectively. A total of about 230 trial participants underwent TCR sequencing, of whom approximately 210 received two doses of AZD1222 and about 25 received two doses of the MenACWY control vaccine. General conclusions and limits of the study: A significant rise in spike-specific TCR breadth and depth was observed after two AZD1222 doses relative to day 0 and relative to MenACWY recipients. Nearly half of unique spike-specific TCRs reportedly recognized epitopes outside regions mutated in the B.1.351 and B.1.1.7 variants. Because no day 14 peak-response samples were available, the repertoires could be characterized only after the peak T cell response. The 56-69-year group was small, and its depth increase did not reach significance, likely because of low power. CD4 TCRs associated with the vaccine covered the entire spike protein, and the dominant responses were in regions 160-218 and 743-854. Participants were mostly white British, with more females than males. The authors suggested clonal diversity may have been underestimated. Conclusions about previously exposed vaccinees are limited, since just five to seven AZD1222 recipients were seropositive for SARS-CoV-2 at baseline.

Measured from the cysteine to the phenylalanine, the CDR3 is 18 residues long. Only the CDR3 region is kept as DNA, spanning 54 bases read in frame from base 1. For CDR1 and CDR2, the germline V gene lists SGHDN and FVKESK. V is shortened by 3 bases, J by 0 bases, and the region joining them spans 18 bases. This specimen's time point label, per the study, means: baseline before first vaccination. Samples from vaccinated people were obtained from the UK trials COV001 and COV002, which included a single-blind randomized controlled phase 2/3 trial of AZD1222 (ChAdOx1 nCoV-19) in healthy adults. Trial participant PBMC samples were collected at day 0 and day 28 after the second dose for TCRbeta chain sequencing. The CDR3 regions of human TCRbeta chains were subjected to immunosequencing. The authors' pipeline ran thus. Repertoire TCRs were matched against a reference library of SARS-CoV-2-specific TCRs generated with the MIRA antigen-specificity platform. Breadth was defined as the fraction of unique TCRs that were SARS-CoV-2-associated. Depth was defined as the fraction of total T cells that were SARS-CoV-2-associated. Using the MIRA data, each spike-specific TCR was mapped to the spike region that the TCR reacts to and placed in a CD4 or CD8 class. Log10-transformed breadth and depth values were compared by one-way ANOVA with Sidak's multiple comparisons tests. In TCRdb, the immuneACCESS table is reduced to in-frame sequences with V and J assigned. These tables do not hold every clone; where another copy was compared, an unresolved V gene accounts for under half, and the others remain unexplained. V and J calls and clone size come straight from that table; D and trimming were deduced from the DNA. The table for this sample lists 85,000 to 130,000 clones; 93% of them were counted only once. The ten largest account for about 5% of the sample.

As regards this clone: Its recognized antigen is unknown. No much larger clone exists at a distance of one base, and base qualities are not known.

This TCR was recovered from an adult in good health. This sample comprised peripheral blood, obtained on day 0 of AZD1222 vaccination. Rearrangement joined TRBV14 to TRBJ1-3, and possibly TRBD1, on 6 matching bases. Read as DNA, the sequence is TGTGCCAGCAGCCACGAAAAAGCCGGACAGATCTCTGGAAACACCATATATTTT. Its protein product is CASSHEKAGQISGNTIYF. Joined to the reference TRBV14 and TRBJ1-3 proteins, this CDR3 gives the full variable domain: EAGVTQFPSHSVIEKGQTVTLRCDPISGHDNLYWYRRVMGKEIKFLLHFVKESKQDESGMPNNRFLAERTGGTYSTLKVQPAELEDSGVYFCASSHEKAGQISGNTIYFGEGSWLTVV.